The 30 T cell receptor beta chains presented below share a single source sample, sequenced in a study of blood T cell repertoires in COVID-19. Sequenced by immunoSEQ multiplex PCR; TCRdb stores in-frame clones only, minus some. The data show 100,000 or so clones, 80% to 85% seen once. The specimen was peripheral blood. Source of these receptors: a woman aged 80 or over with acute or convalescent COVID-19.

V and J are TRBV10-1 and TRBJ2-5; 11 nucleotides agree with TRBD1. Unmatched junction bases numbered 7, after V lost 6 bases and J lost 4 bases. The CDR3 is 15 amino acids. Germline CDR1 reads WNHNN; CDR2 reads SYGVQD (reference sequence). The DNA for the CDR3 is TGCGCCAGCAGCGGAGGACAGGGGGCTCCAGAGACCCAGTACTTC. This codes for CASSGGQGAPETQYF.

The chain is built from TRBV7-2 and TRBJ2-1; TRBD2 matches 11 bases. The CDR3 loop spans 19 amino acids. CDR1 and CDR2 (germline): SGHTA, FQGNSA. Losses at the gene ends were 3 bases for V and 4 bases for J; bases not matched to a gene: 14. CDR3 DNA sequence: TGTGCCAGCAGCTTCCCCTCGTCCGGTAGCGGGAGGGATTACAATGAGCAGTTCTTC. Residues: CASSFPSSGSGRDYNEQFF.

In this sample, this clone turned up a few times. The chain couples TRBV7-2 to TRBJ1-1; possibly TRBD1 for D (5 bases). CDR1 is SGHTA and CDR2 is FQGNSA in the germline V gene. Trimming shortened V by 1 base and J by 1 base, and 7 bases separated the two germline ends. The CDR3 consists of 14 residues. In nucleotides, the CDR3 is TGTGCCAGCAGCTTAGGGGGCGGGAACACTGAAGCTTTCTTT. Protein: CASSLGGGNTEAFF.

The chain couples TRBV6-4 to TRBJ2-3; a possible D gene is TRBD2 (5 bases). Trimming took 0 bases from V and 2 from J, leaving 6 bases between them. The CDR3 length is 14 residues. Germline-derived CDR1 and CDR2 are MRHNA and SNTAGT. The DNA of the CDR3 is TGTGCCAGCAGTGACTCTCGGGACACAGATACGCAGTATTTT. Translating it yields CASSDSRDTDTQYF.

The J gene is TRBJ2-5, the V gene TRBV4-1, with 8 bases identical to TRBD1. This CDR3 has 16 amino acids. Germline values: CDR1 MGHRA, CDR2 YSYEKL. V lost 1 base and J lost 5; bases outside the gene matches: 9. The CDR3 loop reads CASSQGATGVSETQYF. The CDR3 bases are TGCGCCAGCAGCCAAGGGGCGACAGGGGTAAGCGAGACCCAGTACTTC.

The rearrangement links TRBV19 to TRBJ2-1; TRBD1 matches 10 bases. CDR3 length: 16 amino acids. Germline assignment: CDR1 LNHDA and CDR2 SQIVND (reference sequence). V was pared by 4 bases and J by 3 bases, with 6 bases of the junction left unmatched. DNA for the CDR3: TGTGCCAGTAGTACACCGGACAGGGGGGACTACAATGAGCAGTTCTTC. Its translation: CASSTPDRGDYNEQFF.

The chain links TRBV5-1 to TRBJ1-3, with D possibly TRBD1 on 6 matching bases. This CDR3 contains 16 residues. CDR1 and CDR2 from the germline V gene are SGHRS and YFSETQ. The V gene lost 4 bases and the J gene lost 0 bases, with 14 bases spanning the gap. CDR3 DNA sequence: TGCGCCAGCAGCGAGATGCCAGGGGACTCTGGAAACACCATATATTTT. It specifies CASSEMPGDSGNTIYF.

This chain connects TRBV5-1 to TRBJ2-2; D uncertain. The CDR3 loop spans 14 amino acids. V was shortened by 0 bases and J by 7 bases, with 10 bases between the two germline ends. Germline values: CDR1 SGHRS, CDR2 YFSETQ. CDR3 amino acids: CASSLGGLGGELFF. In nucleotides, the CDR3 is TGCGCCAGCAGCTTGGGAGGATTGGGCGGGGAGCTGTTTTTT.

V usage is TRBV27 and J usage is TRBJ2-5; TRBD1 might be the D (5 bases). The CDR3 consists of 13 residues. Trimming left V 3 bases short and J 2 bases short, with 7 bases between. Germline V CDR1 and CDR2: MNHEY, SMNVEV (reference sequence). CDR3: CASSLNRQETQYF. Written as DNA, the CDR3 is TGTGCCAGCAGTTTGAACAGGCAAGAGACCCAGTACTTC.

The chain uses TRBV19 and TRBJ1-5; maybe TRBD1 (5 bases). The germline CDR1 and CDR2 sequences are LNHDA and SQIVND (reference sequence). The CDR3 is 18 amino acids. The ends were cut back, 3 bases at V and 0 bases at J, with 18 bases in the middle. CDR3: CASSMGGTRLYSNQPQHF. The CDR3 DNA reads TGTGCCAGTAGTATGGGGGGGACCCGTCTATATAGCAATCAGCCCCAGCATTTT. The whole variable domain, filled in from reference TRBV19 and TRBJ1-5, reads DGGITQSPKYLFRKEGQNVTLSCEQNLNHDAMYWYRQDPGQGLRLIYYSQIVNDFQKGDIAEGYSVSREKKESFPLTVTSAQKNPTAFYLCASSMGGTRLYSNQPQHFGDGTRLSIL.

This chain uses TRBV9 with TRBJ1-4; TRBD1 matches at 9 bases. With 4 bases clipped from V and 7 bases from J, the junction kept 11 bases outside the gene matches. CDR1 and CDR2 (germline): SGDLS, YYNGEE. The CDR3 consists of 16 residues. CDR3 amino acids: CASSPQPGQGSEKLFF. The CDR3 region has the DNA TGTGCCAGCAGCCCTCAACCGGGACAGGGTAGTGAAAAACTGTTTTTT.

The chain employs TRBV28 and TRBJ1-3; D not resolved. The CDR3 length is 14 residues. V lost 6 bases and J 1 base, leaving 10 bases between the germline ends. The germline gives CDR1 MDHEN, CDR2 SYDVKM. CDR3 loop: CASSLLRSGNTIYF. The CDR3 DNA reads as TGTGCCAGCAGCCTCCTGCGGTCTGGAAACACCATATATTTT.

The chain couples TRBV27 to TRBJ2-3, with TRBD1 identical over 7 bases. Germline trimming cut 5 bases from V and 6 bases from J; bases unmatched to any gene: 5. The CDR3 length is 13 residues. The germline V gene has CDR1 MNHEY and CDR2 SMNVEV (reference sequence). CDR3 sequence reads: CASSITQGDTQYF. In nucleotides, the CDR3 is TGTGCCAGCAGTATAACACAGGGGGATACGCAGTATTTT.

In DNA, the CDR3 is TGTGCCAGCAGCTTAGGAGGGACAGGCAATCAGCCCCAGCATTTT. It encodes CASSLGGTGNQPQHF. This rearrangement joins TRBV7-2 to TRBJ1-5; 7 bases fit TRBD1. The germline gives CDR1 SGHTA, CDR2 FQGNSA. Losses at the gene ends were 1 base for V and 2 bases for J; bases not matched to a gene: 2. This CDR3 has 15 residues.

The V call is TRBV7-8, the J call TRBJ1-1; D gene ambiguous. V lost 4 bases and J 0 bases, leaving 12 bases between the germline ends. The germline V gene has CDR1 SGHVS and CDR2 FQNEAQ. CDR3 length equals 15 residues. In DNA, the CDR3 is TGTGCCAGCAGCTCCAGCGGGCTGATGAACACTGAAGCTTTCTTT. The encoded protein is CASSSSGLMNTEAFF.

The CDR3 loop is CASSISSGPYEQYV. The CDR3 nucleotides read TGTGCCAGTAGTATAAGTAGCGGTCCCTACGAGCAGTACGTC. J is TRBJ2-7 and V is TRBV19; a weak D match, TRBD2 (6 bases). Trimming took 2 bases from V and 2 from J, leaving 10 bases between them. The CDR3 has 14 amino acids. Germline V lookup: CDR1 LNHDA, CDR2 SQIVND (reference sequence).

This rearrangement joins TRBV18 to TRBJ2-3, with D possibly being TRBD1 (6 bases). The CDR3 extends over 18 amino acids. Germline lookup yields CDR1 KGHSH and CDR2 LQKENI. The V end was cut by 6 bases, the J end by 2 bases, with 24 bases between. In DNA form, the CDR3 reads TGTGCCAGCTCTCTAACCAGAGGGCCCGGACAGACCACAGATACGCAGTATTTT. Translating it yields CASSLTRGPGQTTDTQYF.

J is TRBJ1-1 and V is TRBV5-1; D not resolved. The CDR3 totals 13 residues. V shed 5 bases and J shed 3 bases, with 11 bases lying between them. In germline, CDR1 is SGHRS, CDR2 YFSETQ. The DNA of the CDR3 is TGCGCCAGCAGGCTCGGACTCGACACTGAAGCTTTCTTT. Its protein product is CASRLGLDTEAFF.

This clone was recorded only once. J is TRBJ1-2 and V is TRBV11-2, with no clear D. The CDR3 covers 14 residues. V shed 4 bases and J shed 4 bases, with 13 bases lying between them. The germline CDR1 and CDR2 sequences are SGHAT and FQNNGV. The CDR3 DNA is TGTGCCAGCAGCTCACTATCGGGAAGCTATGGCTACACCTTC. Its translation: CASSSLSGSYGYTF.

The gene calls are TRBV19 and TRBJ2-2, with D perhaps TRBD1 (5 bases). Germline-derived CDR1 and CDR2 are LNHDA and SQIVND (reference sequence). V lost 6 bases and J lost 7, with 18 bases in between. The CDR3 runs to 15 residues. CDR3 protein: CASSSRVGNHGELFF. CDR3 DNA sequence: TGTGCCAGTAGCAGCAGGGTAGGGAACCACGGGGAGCTGTTTTTT. The variable domain in full, completed from reference TRBV19 and TRBJ2-2, reads DGGITQSPKYLFRKEGQNVTLSCEQNLNHDAMYWYRQDPGQGLRLIYYSQIVNDFQKGDIAEGYSVSREKKESFPLTVTSAQKNPTAFYLCASSSRVGNHGELFFGEGSRLTVL.

The sample holds one count of this clone. The chain recombines TRBV9 with TRBJ2-2, with D possibly matching TRBD2 (6 bases). The CDR3 has 16 amino acids. V was cut by 1 base and J by 0 bases, with 10 bases left in between. Germline V lookup: CDR1 SGDLS, CDR2 YYNGEE. The CDR3 loop reads CASSVYWGANTGELFF. The CDR3 bases are TGTGCCAGCAGCGTATATTGGGGGGCGAACACCGGGGAGCTGTTTTTT.

J is TRBJ1-2 and V is TRBV5-1; possibly TRBD1 for D (5 bases). Germline V gene data show CDR1 as SGHRS and CDR2 as YFSETQ. The CDR3 is 13 residues long. Trimming removed 4 bases at V and 3 bases at J, with 10 bases between. This CDR3 reads CASSAGTYYGYTF. CDR3 sequence (DNA): TGCGCCAGCAGCGCCGGGACTTACTATGGCTACACCTTC. The complete variable domain, with remaining parts taken from reference TRBV5-1 and TRBJ1-2, reads KAGVTQTPRYLIKTRGQQVTLSCSPISGHRSVSWYQQTPGQGLQFLFEYFSETQRNKGNFPGRFSGRQFSNSRSEMNVSTLELGDSALYLCASSAGTYYGYTFGSGTRLTVV.

The chain couples TRBV28 to TRBJ1-2; 11 nucleotides align to TRBD1. Germline V gives CDR1 MDHEN, CDR2 SYDVKM. The ends lost 11 bases at V and 5 bases at J; junction bases unmatched: 4. This CDR3 has 12 amino acids. This chain's CDR3 is CAGGDRGYGYTF. CDR3 nucleotides: TGTGCCGGCGGGGACAGGGGGTATGGCTACACCTTC.

This rearrangement joins TRBV7-2 to TRBJ2-3; D may be TRBD2 (5 bases). V was pared by 5 bases and J by 0 bases, with 21 bases between. The CDR3 is 18 amino acids. Germline V lookup: CDR1 SGHTA, CDR2 FQGNSA. The DNA for the CDR3 is TGTGCCAGCAGCCCCGCCGGGGTGGCGGCGGCTAGCACAGATACGCAGTATTTT. The encoded protein is CASSPAGVAAASTDTQYF.

The V gene is TRBV18, the J gene TRBJ1-5; D unclear. Germline CDR1 and CDR2: KGHSH and LQKENI. Deletions cut 3 bases from V and 5 bases from J, with 11 bases between. CDR3 length equals 14 residues. The CDR3 here is CASSPAAGDQPQHF. The CDR3 DNA is TGTGCCAGCTCACCCGCTGCGGGCGATCAGCCCCAGCATTTT.

The rearrangement links TRBV24-1 to TRBJ2-5, with TRBD2 as a possible D gene (5 bases). Germline CDR1 KGHDR, CDR2 SFDVKD. The CDR3 has 16 residues. Trimming removed 2 bases at V and 0 bases at J, with 12 bases between. The CDR3 DNA sequence: TGTGCCACCAGTGATTCGAGAGGGTGGGACCAAGAGACCCAGTACTTC. It translates to CATSDSRGWDQETQYF.

The chain has TRBV5-4 and TRBJ1-5; no reliable D call. V was shortened by 4 bases and J by 10 bases, with 6 bases between the two germline ends. CDR1 and CDR2 from the germline V gene are SGHNT and YYREEE (reference sequence). This CDR3 spans 10 amino acids. DNA of the CDR3: TGTGCCAGCAGCCTCGGTCCCCAGCATTTT. It yields the protein CASSLGPQHF.

This clone was observed a few times. V gene TRBV3-1 (or the pseudogene TRBV3-2) combines with J gene TRBJ2-2, with 12 bases identical to TRBD1. The V gene end was trimmed by 4 bases and the J gene end by 9 bases; junction bases not matched to a gene: 12. Germline CDR1 and CDR2: LGHDT and YNNKEL (reference sequence). This CDR3 spans 17 amino acids. The CDR3 here is CASSRGTGGTVSRELFF. CDR3 nucleotide sequence: TGTGCCAGCAGCCGAGGGACAGGGGGCACGGTTTCCCGGGAGCTGTTTTTT.

The rearrangement joins TRBV5-5 to TRBJ2-1, with TRBD2 as a possible D gene (5 bases). Germline lookup yields CDR1 SGHKS and CDR2 YYEKEE (reference sequence). CDR3 length equals 16 residues. V was shortened by 0 bases and J by 4 bases, with 14 bases between the two germline ends. The CDR3 DNA sequence: TGTGCCAGCAGCTTGGTAGCGATTCCCCCTTACAATGAGCAGTTCTTC. Translated, it gives CASSLVAIPPYNEQFF.

The chain joins TRBV5-4 to TRBJ1-2; TRBD1 might be the D (6 bases). CDR3 length: 17 residues. V shed 0 bases and J shed 5 bases, with 20 bases lying between them. In germline, CDR1 is SGHNT, CDR2 YYREEE (reference sequence). The CDR3 here is CASSLDMGAGKKYGYTF. The CDR3 DNA follows: TGTGCCAGCAGCTTGGATATGGGGGCAGGGAAAAAGTATGGCTACACCTTC.